What follows is one TCR beta chain and its context. The sample is drawn from a study of neoadjuvant anti-PD-1 for oral cavity cancer. The patients had HPV-negative, locally advanced oral cavity squamous cell carcinoma. Germline loops: CDR1 LNHDA, CDR2 SQIVND (reference sequence). Trimming removed 3 bases at V and 0 bases at J, with 15 bases between. This CDR3 contains 17 residues. Only in-frame clones appear in the TCRdb table, and some are missing; sequencing was by immunoSEQ multiplex PCR. In the table there are under 14,000 clones, more than 45% of which are singletons. The TCR comes from a person aged 40 to 85 with oral cavity squamous cell carcinoma. Here the sequenced sample was tumor tissue, taken before nivolumab (anti-PD-1) treatment. This sequence joins TRBV19 and TRBJ1-3, with no clear D. The CDR3 coding sequence is TGTGCCAGTAGTATGGAAGGCCGCCTACTCTCTGGAAACACCATATATTTT. Encoded protein: CASSMEGRLLSGNTIYF.